This TCR beta chain was identified during a study of cytomegalovirus exposure and HLA in healthy donors. The PCR had 60 Vbeta and 13 Jbeta primers. Profiled with immunoSEQ multiplex PCR; TCRdb holds only in-frame clones, not every one. Of roughly 120,000 clones listed, around 80% are singletons. Points from the study as a whole: High specificity and sensitivity for cytomegalovirus status were reported for the classifier.

The CDR3 is 14 amino acids. V gave up 8 bases and J gave up 8 bases; unmatched junction bases: 8. Germline loops: CDR1 SNHLY, CDR2 FYNNEI. Notes on this clone: Its specificity is unknown.

The sequence came from a woman aged 40-49 years in good health and CMV-seropositive. The sequenced material came from PBMCs. V and J are TRBV2 and TRBJ2-1; 11 bases line up with TRBD1. This CDR3 reads CASGRDRGADEQFF. CDR3 DNA: TGTGCCAGCGGGCGGGACAGGGGGGCGGATGAGCAGTTCTTC.